A single sample is the source of the 32 T cell receptor beta chains below, sequenced in a study of regulatory T cells in long-lasting Graves disease. CDR3-region Arm-PCR and iRepertoire HTBI primers produced the TCR beta libraries. TCRdb redid the calling of the multiplex PCR reads with MiXCR, one entry per CDR3 protein. Among around 250,000 distinct CDR3 sequences listed, about 19% were seen once. Time point reported: newly diagnosed GD, antithyroid drugs for less than 3 months. Construction of the TCR library relied on RNA isolated from PBMCs. Here the sequenced sample was peripheral blood mononuclear cells (PBMCs), taken at new diagnosis, from a patient treated with antithyroid drugs. These receptor sequences come from a female donor with Graves disease.

The chain is built from TRBV5-8 and TRBJ1-5; the D is unclear. The CDR3 has 14 residues. Trimming shortened V by 4 bases and J by 5 bases, and 13 bases separated the two germline ends. Germline CDR1 and CDR2: SGHTS and YDEGEE. CDR3 amino acids: CASSSDTVDQPQHF. CDR3 in DNA: TGTGCCAGCAGCAGTGACACAGTCGATCAGCCCCAGCATTTT.

In its sample, this clonotype was seen many times. The rearrangement uses TRBV27 and TRBJ1-1; D gene ambiguous. CDR3 size: 15 residues. V lost 0 bases to trimming and J lost 0 bases, with 8 bases between them. CDR1 is MNHEY, CDR2 SMNVEV, per germline (reference sequence). The CDR3 region is CASSLSRRMNTEAFF. The CDR3 region has the DNA TGTGCCAGCAGTTTATCTAGACGGATGAACACTGAAGCTTTCTTT.

This clonotype was observed many times. This chain uses TRBV6-1 with TRBJ2-1, with D maybe TRBD2 (6 bases). The length of the CDR3 is 12 residues. With 9 bases removed from V and 8 bases from J, the gap between germline ends came to 14 bases. Germline V lookup: CDR1 MNHNS, CDR2 SASEGT. CDR3 sequence (DNA): TGTGCCAGTTGGCCCGGCGGGGATGAGCAGTTCTTC. It is translated as CASWPGGDEQFF.

The chain couples TRBV11-2 to TRBJ2-3; TRBD2 agrees at 11 bases. The CDR3 is 17 residues long. Trimming at V came to 3 bases and at J to 5 bases, leaving 10 bases not matched to a gene. Germline V gene lookup returns CDR1 SGHAT and CDR2 FQNNGV. The CDR3 region has the DNA TGTGCCAGCAGCTTCGGGACTAGCGGCGTTTGGGGAGATACGCAGTATTTT. Its protein product is CASSFGTSGVWGDTQYF.

This clonotype has ten or more counts. The chain uses TRBV5-1 and TRBJ2-3, with a weak D call TRBD2 (5 bases). V lost 8 bases, J lost 2 bases, and 15 bases lay in between. CDR3 length equals 14 residues. Germline CDR1 and CDR2: SGHRS and YFSETQ. CDR3 protein: CASYLSGFTDTQYF. CDR3 bases: TGCGCCAGTTATTTATCGGGGTTCACAGATACGCAGTATTTT.

The chain employs TRBV28 and TRBJ2-1; a possible D gene is TRBD2 (7 bases). The germline V and J ends were trimmed by 5 bases and 0 bases, with 11 bases remaining between them. This CDR3 is built from 15 residues. Per the germline V gene, CDR1 is MDHEN and CDR2 is SYDVKM. The DNA of the CDR3 is TGTGCCAGCAGTAGGGGGGGGAGCTCCTACAATGAGCAGTTCTTC. Translated: CASSRGGSSYNEQFF.

This clonotype was seen at least ten times. The chain combines TRBV20-1 with TRBJ2-1; 8 bases agree with TRBD2. This CDR3 contains 13 residues. Germline V gene lookup returns CDR1 DFQATT and CDR2 SNEGSKA (reference sequence). V lost 1 base to trimming and J lost 5 bases; unmatched junction nucleotides: 1. This chain's CDR3 is CSARAGGHNEQFF. The DNA of the CDR3 is TGCAGTGCTAGAGCGGGGGGGCACAATGAGCAGTTCTTC.

This clonotype was observed at least ten times. The chain uses TRBV6-1 and TRBJ1-5; tentatively, D is TRBD1 (6 bases). The CDR3 has 17 amino acids. V was trimmed by 5 bases and J by 0 bases, leaving 17 bases between them. CDR1 and CDR2 from the germline V gene are MNHNS and SASEGT. CDR3 DNA: TGTGCCAGCAGTCCAGGACAGACCCCGTATAGCAATCAGCCCCAGCATTTT. Translating it yields CASSPGQTPYSNQPQHF.

This clonotype was counted ten times or more. The chain carries TRBV6-1 and TRBJ1-1; no firm D call. In germline, CDR1 is MNHNS, CDR2 SASEGT. The ends were cut back, 2 bases at V and 7 bases at J, with 11 bases in the middle. The CDR3 is 13 amino acids. CDR3 nucleotides: TGTGCCAGCAGTGAAACAACCGCCGGTGAAGCTTTCTTT. It encodes CASSETTAGEAFF.

This clonotype showed up just a few times. One end of the junction fails to match germline, which may point to a read error. V and J are TRBV11-2 and TRBJ1-1, with TRBD1 matching 9 bases. This CDR3 has 14 residues. Germline V gene lookup returns CDR1 SGHAT and CDR2 FQNNGV. The CDR3 DNA reads as TGCGCCAGCAGCCAAGAGACAGGGGGGTTCGGAGCTTTCTTT. Translation gives CASSQETGGFGAFF.

This clonotype appeared many times. The rearrangement joins TRBV10-3 to TRBJ2-7, with 8 bases lining up with TRBD1. The CDR3 loop spans 16 amino acids. J was trimmed by 4 bases and V by 5 bases; bases with no gene match: 13. Germline V gene lookup returns CDR1 ENHRY and CDR2 SYGVKD. CDR3 bases: TGTGCCATCAGTTCCCGATTACAGGGGGAATTGTACGAGCAGTACTTC. It codes for CAISSRLQGELYEQYF.

This clonotype was observed many times. The chain uses TRBV9 and TRBJ1-2; 8 bases are a match to TRBD1. V was pared by 4 bases and J by 6 bases, with 17 bases of the junction left unmatched. CDR3 length equals 17 residues. CDR1 and CDR2 from the germline V gene are SGDLS and YYNGEE. CDR3 in amino acids: CASSRADRAIVGHGYTF. The DNA for the CDR3 is TGTGCCAGCAGCCGGGCGGACAGGGCGATTGTTGGGCATGGCTACACCTTC.

This clonotype was detected many times. V is TRBV20-1 and J is TRBJ2-1; D is perhaps TRBD2 (6 bases). The V and J ends lost 3 bases and 0 bases respectively, with 9 bases between them. The CDR3 runs 14 residues. CDR1 is DFQATT, CDR2 SNEGSKA, per germline (reference sequence). The CDR3 DNA follows: TGCAGTGCTAGTGGGGGAGGCTCCTACAATGAGCAGTTCTTC. This gives the protein CSASGGGSYNEQFF.

Many counts were recorded for this clonotype. This chain uses TRBV27 with TRBJ2-2, with 8 bases lining up with TRBD1. The ends lost 6 bases at V and 1 base at J; junction bases unmatched: 7. Germline V lookup: CDR1 MNHEY, CDR2 SMNVEV (reference sequence). There are 16 residues in the CDR3. The CDR3 nucleotides are TGTGCCAGCAGACCGCAGGGGGCGCTGAACACCGGGGAGCTGTTTTTT. This encodes CASRPQGALNTGELFF.

This clonotype was seen ten or more times. The chain recombines TRBV10-1 with TRBJ2-5; a possible D gene is TRBD2 (5 bases). Trimming took 5 bases from V and 5 from J, leaving 9 bases between them. The germline V gene encodes CDR1 WNHNN and CDR2 SYGVQD (reference sequence). There are 12 residues in the CDR3. CDR3 bases: TGCGCCAGCAGTAGGACGGGGGAGACCCAGTACTTC. It yields the protein CASSRTGETQYF.

In its sample, this clonotype was seen many times. The V gene is TRBV18, the J gene TRBJ1-4; perhaps TRBD1 as D (5 bases). Germline V gene lookup returns CDR1 KGHSH and CDR2 LQKENI. The CDR3 covers 16 residues. Between the trimmed V and J ends, which lost 5 bases and 8 bases, there was a span of 21 bases. For the CDR3, the DNA is TGTGCCAGCTCATTATCCTTTGAGCAGGGCCGAGAAAAACTGTTTTTT. Translated, it gives CASSLSFEQGREKLFF.

This clonotype was seen ten or more times. The chain carries TRBV2 and TRBJ2-5; D could derive from TRBD1 or TRBD2 (6 bases each). With 4 bases removed from V and 0 bases from J, the gap between germline ends came to 12 bases. Germline V gene data show CDR1 as SNHLY and CDR2 as FYNNEI. CDR3 length equals 15 residues. The CDR3 sequence: CASSARGQDQETQYF. The CDR3, as DNA: TGTGCCAGCAGTGCCCGGGGGCAGGACCAAGAGACCCAGTACTTC.

V and J are TRBV7-2 and TRBJ2-3, with a tentative D call TRBD2 (7 bases). This CDR3 region has 15 residues. Germline V CDR1 and CDR2: SGHTA, FQGNSA. The ends were cut back, 4 bases at V and 4 bases at J, with 15 bases in the middle. CDR3 nucleotide sequence: TGTGCCAGCAGCTGGCTTGCGGGGGCCGCAGATACGCAGTATTTT. The encoded protein is CASSWLAGAADTQYF.

This clonotype has only a few counts. CDR3 nucleotide sequence: TGCAGTGCTAGAGGCCGGGACAAGGAAGAGACCCAGTACTTC. Amino acid sequence: CSARGRDKEETQYF. This chain links TRBV20-1 with TRBJ2-5; tentatively, D is TRBD1 (6 bases). Per germline, CDR1 DFQATT and CDR2 SNEGSKA (reference sequence). V was pared by 1 base and J by 3 bases, with 12 bases between. The CDR3 length is 14 residues.

This clonotype came up many times. The rearrangement links TRBV2 to TRBJ2-3; no reliable D call. CDR1 and CDR2 (germline): SNHLY, FYNNEI. The CDR3 spans 13 residues. The V end was cut by 8 bases, the J end by 0 bases, with 9 bases between. In nucleotides, the CDR3 is TGTGCCAGCGGGCCCATCAGCACAGATACGCAGTATTTT. It yields the protein CASGPISTDTQYF.

This clonotype appeared many times. The chain carries TRBV19 and TRBJ2-7, with unresolved D. The CDR3 spans 13 residues. V was trimmed by 5 bases and J by 2 bases, leaving 10 bases between them. From germline, CDR1 is LNHDA and CDR2 SQIVND (reference sequence). CDR3 region: CASSRGPTYEQYF. CDR3 coding DNA: TGTGCCAGTAGTCGTGGGCCTACCTACGAGCAGTACTTC.

This clonotype was observed at least ten times. This rearrangement joins TRBV27 to TRBJ2-1, with TRBD1 identical over 9 bases. V dropped 5 bases and J dropped 10; count of bases not matched to a gene: 6. The CDR3 length is 13 residues. CDR1 is MNHEY, CDR2 SMNVEV, per germline (reference sequence). The CDR3 region is CASSPGQGLEQFF. The CDR3 coding sequence is TGTGCCAGCAGTCCGGGACAGGGTTTGGAGCAGTTCTTC.

This clonotype was recorded many times. The V gene is TRBV24-1, the J gene TRBJ2-3; weak D call: TRBD1 (6 bases). Germline V gene sequence: CDR1 KGHDR, CDR2 SFDVKD. The germline V and J ends were trimmed by 2 bases and 0 bases, with 14 bases remaining between them. CDR3 size: 17 residues. Written as DNA, the CDR3 is TGTGCCACCAGTGATTATAACCAGGGGTGGAGCACAGATACGCAGTATTTT. Protein sequence: CATSDYNQGWSTDTQYF.

This clonotype was picked up one time. The chain carries TRBV7-2 and TRBJ2-5; 14 positions agree with TRBD2. The CDR3 has 17 amino acids. The J segment lost 6 bases and the V segment lost 5 bases, leaving 11 bases of the junction unmatched. Germline V lookup: CDR1 SGHTA, CDR2 FQGNSA. CDR3 amino acids: CASSRRGTSGRGKTQYF. The DNA of the CDR3 is TGTGCCAGCAGCCGACGGGGGACTAGCGGGAGAGGAAAGACCCAGTACTTC. Combining the CDR3 with reference TRBV7-2 and TRBJ2-5 gives the whole variable domain GAGVSQSPSNKVTEKGKDVELRCDPISGHTALYWYRQSLGQGLEFLIYFQGNSAPDKSGLPSDRFSAERTGGSVSTLTIQRTQQEDSAVYLCASSRRGTSGRGKTQYFGPGTRLLVL.

In regard to this clonotype: Mismatch with germline at one junction end may stem from a read error. The chain employs TRBV7-9 and TRBJ2-3, with D possibly being TRBD1 or TRBD2 (7 bases each). The CDR3 sequence is 15 residues long. The germline V gene has CDR1 SEHNR and CDR2 FQNEAQ (reference sequence). This CDR3 is CASSSQGRGTDMQYF. In nucleotides, the CDR3 is TGTGCCAGCAGCTCCCAGGGGAGGGGGACAGATATGCAGTATTTT.

The DNA of the CDR3 is TGTGCCAGTAAACCTCGCAACACCGGGGAGCTGTTTTTT. Translated, it gives CASKPRNTGELFF. V usage is TRBV19 and J usage is TRBJ2-2; no clear D gene. Germline CDR1 LNHDA, CDR2 SQIVND (reference sequence). The CDR3 spans 13 residues. The germline V and J ends were trimmed by 7 bases and 2 bases, with 8 bases remaining between them.

The chain links TRBV19 to TRBJ1-1; tentatively, D is TRBD1 (5 bases). The CDR3 is 12 amino acids. Germline V CDR1 and CDR2: LNHDA, SQIVND (reference sequence). The V end was cut by 4 bases, the J end by 7 bases, with 10 bases between. The CDR3 coding sequence is TGTGCCAGTAGTACTGACAGCGATGAAGCTTTCTTT. Translation: CASSTDSDEAFF.

This sequence joins TRBV27 and TRBJ2-5; 9 nucleotides match TRBD1. Trimming at V came to 3 bases and at J to 2 bases, leaving 1 base not matched to a gene. This CDR3 contains 14 residues. The germline CDR1 and CDR2 sequences are MNHEY and SMNVEV (reference sequence). DNA for the CDR3: TGTGCCAGCAGTTTCGGGACAGGGCAAGAGACCCAGTACTTC. Residues: CASSFGTGQETQYF.

This clonotype was recorded a few times. A far larger clone is only one base removed, so a read error is likely. The CDR3 loop is CASGLAQGRYQETQCF. CDR3 in DNA: TGTGCTAGTGGTTTGGCCCAGGGGAGGTACCAAGAGACCCAGTGCTTC. The V and J genes are TRBV12-5 and TRBJ2-1, with D perhaps TRBD1 or TRBD2 (6 bases each). Germline-derived CDR1 and CDR2 are LGHNT and FRNRAP. There are 16 residues in the CDR3.

The chain uses TRBV28 and TRBJ1-2; 11 bases fit TRBD1. The length of the CDR3 is 15 residues. The V segment lost 6 bases and the J segment 5 bases; nucleotides outside the gene matches: 8. Per germline, CDR1 MDHEN and CDR2 SYDVKM. This chain's CDR3 is CASRFRDRGVYGYTF. The CDR3 DNA is TGTGCCAGCAGATTTCGGGACAGGGGGGTTTATGGCTACACCTTC.

The CDR3 DNA is TGTGCTAGTGGTTTGGGTACGGGGGACAAACTGTTTTTT. The encoded protein is CASGLGTGDKLFF. The rearrangement uses TRBV12-5 and TRBJ1-4; a weak D match, TRBD1 (5 bases). CDR1 is LGHNT and CDR2 is FRNRAP in the germline V gene. CDR3 size: 13 residues. Between the trimmed V and J ends, which lost 1 base and 11 bases, there was a span of 11 bases. Together with reference TRBV12-5 and TRBJ1-4, the CDR3 gives the full variable domain: DARVTQTPRHKVTEMGQEVTMRCQPILGHNTVFWYRQTMMQGLELLAYFRNRAPLDDSGMPKDRFSAEMPDATLATLKIQPSEPRDSAVYFCASGLGTGDKLFFGSGTQLSVL.

V usage is TRBV20-1 and J usage is TRBJ2-7, with D possibly called TRBD1 or TRBD2 (6 bases each). The germline V gene has CDR1 DFQATT and CDR2 SNEGSKA (reference sequence). The CDR3 runs to 15 residues. Trimming took off 4 bases at V and 4 bases at J, with 20 bases between the two ends. The CDR3 nucleotides are TGCAGTGCTATCCCCTTAGGGGGAGGCCTATACGAGCAGTACTTC. This codes for CSAIPLGGGLYEQYF.